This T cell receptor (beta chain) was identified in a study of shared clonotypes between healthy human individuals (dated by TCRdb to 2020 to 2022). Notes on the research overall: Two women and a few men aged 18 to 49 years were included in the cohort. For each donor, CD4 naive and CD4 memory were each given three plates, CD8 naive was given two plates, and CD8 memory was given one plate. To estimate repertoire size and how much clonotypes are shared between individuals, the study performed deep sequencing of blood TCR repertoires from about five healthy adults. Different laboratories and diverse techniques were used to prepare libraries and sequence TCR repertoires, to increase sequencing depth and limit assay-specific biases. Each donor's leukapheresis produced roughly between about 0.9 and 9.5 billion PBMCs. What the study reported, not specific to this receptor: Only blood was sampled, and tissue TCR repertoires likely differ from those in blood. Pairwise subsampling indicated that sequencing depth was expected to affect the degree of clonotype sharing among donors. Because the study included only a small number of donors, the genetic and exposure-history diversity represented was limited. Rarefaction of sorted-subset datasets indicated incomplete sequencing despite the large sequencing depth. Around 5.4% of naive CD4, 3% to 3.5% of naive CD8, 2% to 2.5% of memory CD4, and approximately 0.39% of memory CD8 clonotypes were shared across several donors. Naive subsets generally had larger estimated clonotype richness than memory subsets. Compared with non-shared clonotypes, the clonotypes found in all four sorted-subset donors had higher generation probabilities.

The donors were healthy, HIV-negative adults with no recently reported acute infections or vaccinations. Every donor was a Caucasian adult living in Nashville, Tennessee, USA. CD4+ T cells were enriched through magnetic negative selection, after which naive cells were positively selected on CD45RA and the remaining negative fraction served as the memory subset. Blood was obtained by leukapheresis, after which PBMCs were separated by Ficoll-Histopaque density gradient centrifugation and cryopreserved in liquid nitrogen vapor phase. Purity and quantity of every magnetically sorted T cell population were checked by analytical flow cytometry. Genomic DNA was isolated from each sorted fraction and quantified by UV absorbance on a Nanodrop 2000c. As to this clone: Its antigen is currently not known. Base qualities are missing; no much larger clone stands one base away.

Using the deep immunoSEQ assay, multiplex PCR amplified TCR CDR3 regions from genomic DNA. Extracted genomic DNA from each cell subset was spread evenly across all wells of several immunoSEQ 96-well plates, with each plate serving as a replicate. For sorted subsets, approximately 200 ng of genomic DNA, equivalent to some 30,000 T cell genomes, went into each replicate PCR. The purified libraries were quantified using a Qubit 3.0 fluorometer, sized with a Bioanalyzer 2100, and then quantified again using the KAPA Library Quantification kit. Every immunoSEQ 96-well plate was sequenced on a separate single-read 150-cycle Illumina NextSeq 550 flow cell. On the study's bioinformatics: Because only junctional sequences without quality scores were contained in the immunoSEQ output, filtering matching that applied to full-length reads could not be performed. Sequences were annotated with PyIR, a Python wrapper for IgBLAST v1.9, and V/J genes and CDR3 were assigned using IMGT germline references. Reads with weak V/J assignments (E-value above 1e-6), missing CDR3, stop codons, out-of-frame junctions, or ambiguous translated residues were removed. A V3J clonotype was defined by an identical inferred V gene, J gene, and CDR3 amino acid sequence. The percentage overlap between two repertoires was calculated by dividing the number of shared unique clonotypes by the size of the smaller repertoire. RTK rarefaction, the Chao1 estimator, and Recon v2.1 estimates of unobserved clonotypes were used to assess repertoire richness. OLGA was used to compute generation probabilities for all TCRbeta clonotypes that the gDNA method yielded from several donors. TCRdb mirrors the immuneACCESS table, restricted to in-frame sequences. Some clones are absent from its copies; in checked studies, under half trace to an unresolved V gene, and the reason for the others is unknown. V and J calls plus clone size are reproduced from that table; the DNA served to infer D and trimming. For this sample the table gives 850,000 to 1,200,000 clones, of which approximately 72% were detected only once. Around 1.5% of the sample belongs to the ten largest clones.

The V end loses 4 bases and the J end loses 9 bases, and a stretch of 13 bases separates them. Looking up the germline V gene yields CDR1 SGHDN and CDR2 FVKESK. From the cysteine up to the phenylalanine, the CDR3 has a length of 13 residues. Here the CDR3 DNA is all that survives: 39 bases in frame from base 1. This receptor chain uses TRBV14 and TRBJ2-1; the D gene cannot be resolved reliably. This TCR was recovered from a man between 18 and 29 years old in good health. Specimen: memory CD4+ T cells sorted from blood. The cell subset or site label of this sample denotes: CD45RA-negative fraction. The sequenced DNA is TGTGCCAGCAGCCGCCTGCAGGAGAGTGAGCAGTTCTTC. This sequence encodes CASSRLQESEQFF.